Detailed here is one T cell receptor (beta chain). Only in-frame clones appear in the TCRdb table, and some are missing; sequencing was by immunoSEQ multiplex PCR. The table lists roughly 82,000 clones, around 80% of them singletons. These data are taken from a study of blood T cell repertoires in COVID-19. Study background: COVID-19 samples collected from the United States, Italy and Spain covered acute and convalescent phases. PBMCs, B-cell-depleted T cells, or T cells provided the cDNA or gDNA that made up the material.

V shed 3 bases and J 8 bases; nucleotides not matched to a gene: 11. Germline-derived CDR1 and CDR2 are SGHRS and YFSETQ. The CDR3 spans 15 residues. The gene calls are TRBV5-1 and TRBJ1-2; TRBD1 aligns across 9 bases. This receptor was identified in a woman in her sixties or seventies with acute or convalescent COVID-19. Sequencing was carried out using peripheral blood. The CDR3 spells CASSSPGTGNRGYTF. As DNA, the CDR3 is TGCGCCAGCAGCTCCCCCGGGACAGGGAATCGCGGCTACACCTTC. The full variable domain, in which reference TRBV5-1 and TRBJ1-2 provide the parts outside the CDR3, is KAGVTQTPRYLIKTRGQQVTLSCSPISGHRSVSWYQQTPGQGLQFLFEYFSETQRNKGNFPGRFSGRQFSNSRSEMNVSTLELGDSALYLCASSSPGTGNRGYTFGSGTRLTVV.